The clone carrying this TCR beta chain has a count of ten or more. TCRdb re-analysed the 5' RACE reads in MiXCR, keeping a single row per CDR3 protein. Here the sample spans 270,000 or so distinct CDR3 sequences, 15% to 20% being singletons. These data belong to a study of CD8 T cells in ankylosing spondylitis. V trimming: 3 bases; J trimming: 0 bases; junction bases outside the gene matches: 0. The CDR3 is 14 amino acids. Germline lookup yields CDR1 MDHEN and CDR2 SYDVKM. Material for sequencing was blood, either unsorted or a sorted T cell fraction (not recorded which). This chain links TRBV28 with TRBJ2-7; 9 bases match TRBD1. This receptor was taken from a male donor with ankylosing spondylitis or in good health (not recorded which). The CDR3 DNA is TGTGCCAGCAGTTTGACAGGGGGCTCCTACGAGCAGTACTTC. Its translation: CASSLTGGSYEQYF.